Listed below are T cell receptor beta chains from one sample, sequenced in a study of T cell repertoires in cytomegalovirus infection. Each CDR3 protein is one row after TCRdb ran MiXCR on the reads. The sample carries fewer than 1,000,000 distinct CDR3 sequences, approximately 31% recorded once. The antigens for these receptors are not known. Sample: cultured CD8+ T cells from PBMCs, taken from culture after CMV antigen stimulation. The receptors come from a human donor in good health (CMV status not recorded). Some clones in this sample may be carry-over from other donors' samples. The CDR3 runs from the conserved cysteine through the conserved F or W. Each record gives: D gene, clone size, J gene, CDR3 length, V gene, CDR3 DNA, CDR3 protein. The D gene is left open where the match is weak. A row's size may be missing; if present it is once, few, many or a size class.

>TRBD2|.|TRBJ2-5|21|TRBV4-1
TGCGCCAGCAGCCACATGTCGCGGAGGACTAGCGGAGCAGAGGGCCAAGAGACCCAGTACTTC
CASSHMSRRTSGAEGQETQYF
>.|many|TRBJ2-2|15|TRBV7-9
TGTGCCAGCAGCCGCCTATTTGGGGCCACCGGGGAGCTGTTTTTT
CASSRLFGATGELFF
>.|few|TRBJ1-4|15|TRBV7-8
TGTGCCAGCACCAAGTATAAGACTGCAAGGGAAAAACTGTTTTTT
CASTKYKTAREKLFF
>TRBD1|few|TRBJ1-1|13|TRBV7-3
TGTGCCAGCTGCAGGGGGCATGGCACTGAAGCTTTCTTT
CASCRGHGTEAFF
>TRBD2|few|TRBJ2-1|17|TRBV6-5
TGTGCCAGCAGTTACTATCTAGCGGGGGGAATCTACAATGAGCAGTTCTTC
CASSYYLAGGIYNEQFF
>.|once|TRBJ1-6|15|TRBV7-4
TGTGCCAGCAGCATCCCCGGGACGGGGGATTACTCCCTCCACTTT
CASSIPGTGDYSLHF
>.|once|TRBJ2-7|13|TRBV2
TGTGCCAGCAGTGAAGCGCTCCGCTACGAGCAGTACTTC
CASSEALRYEQYF
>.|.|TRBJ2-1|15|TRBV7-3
TGTGCCAGCAGCTTAAGGGTGTGGGGTTACAATGAGCAGTTCTTC
CASSLRVWGYNEQFF
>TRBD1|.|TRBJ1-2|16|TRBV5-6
TGTGCCAGCAGCTTGGGACAGGGGGCGCTTTCGTATGGCTACACCTTC
CASSLGQGALSYGYTF
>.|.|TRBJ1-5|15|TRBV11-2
TGTGCCAGCAGCTTACTTTGGCCCAGCAATCAGCCCCAGCATTTT
CASSLLWPSNQPQHF
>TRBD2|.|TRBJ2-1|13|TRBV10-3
TGTGCCATCTGCGGGGGGGGCCCGAATGAGCAGTTCTTC
CAICGGGPNEQFF
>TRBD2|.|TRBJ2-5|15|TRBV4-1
TGCGCCAGCAGCCAGGCTAGCGGCCCGGGAGAGACCCAGTACTTC
CASSQASGPGETQYF
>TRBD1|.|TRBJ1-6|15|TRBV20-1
TGCAGTGCCACTAATGGACAGGCCTATAATTCACCCCTCCACTTT
CSATNGQAYNSPLHF
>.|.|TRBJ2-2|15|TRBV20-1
TGCAGTGCTAGACCCCAGGAGGCCGACACCGGGGAGCTGTTTTTT
CSARPQEADTGELFF
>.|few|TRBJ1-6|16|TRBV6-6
TGTGCCAGCAGTTTCGGGACACCCGAAGAGGGATCACCCCTCCACTTT
CASSFGTPEEGSPLHF
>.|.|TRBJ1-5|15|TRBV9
TGTGCCAGCAGCGTAGGAGGGAATAGCAATCAGCCCCAGCATTTT
CASSVGGNSNQPQHF
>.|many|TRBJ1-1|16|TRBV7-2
TGTGCCAGCAGCCCTCATCCCCAGGGGAGGTACACTGAAGCTTTCTTT
CASSPHPQGRYTEAFF
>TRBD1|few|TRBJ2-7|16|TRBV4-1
TGCGCCAGCAGCCAAGACGGGGGACAGGGACTCTACGAGCAGTACTTC
CASSQDGGQGLYEQYF
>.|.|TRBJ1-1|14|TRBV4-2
TGTGCCAGCAGCCAAGAAGGGGTCGGTACTGAAGCTTTCTTT
CASSQEGVGTEAFF
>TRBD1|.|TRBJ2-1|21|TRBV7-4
TGTGCCAGCAGCTCGCGGGTGGGGGACAGGGGGCCGGGGCCATCCTTCAATGAGCAGTTCTTC
CASSSRVGDRGPGPSFNEQFF
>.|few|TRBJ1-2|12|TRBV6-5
TGTGCCAGCAGTTACGGCGGAATTGGCTACACCTTC
CASSYGGIGYTF
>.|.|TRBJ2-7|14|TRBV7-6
TGTGCCAGCAGCCCGGGACGGTTGACCTACGAGCAGTACTTC
CASSPGRLTYEQYF
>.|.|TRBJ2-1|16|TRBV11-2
TGTGCCAGCAGCTCTACAGGGTCTCATTTTTACAATGAGCAGTTCTTC
CASSSTGSHFYNEQFF
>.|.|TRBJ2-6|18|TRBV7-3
TGTGCCAGCAGCTTAATTGGGGGTCTAAGCTCTGGGGCCAACGTCCTGACTTTC
CASSLIGGLSSGANVLTF
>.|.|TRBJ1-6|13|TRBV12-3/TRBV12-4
TGTGCCAGCAGCCCGGGGAAGGCTTCACCCCTCCACTTT
CASSPGKASPLHF
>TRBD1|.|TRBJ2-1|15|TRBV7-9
TGTGCCAGCAGCTCTGACGGGACAGGTCGCCATGAGCAGTTCTTC
CASSSDGTGRHEQFF
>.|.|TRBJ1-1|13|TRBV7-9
TGTGCCAGCAGCTTCTCTAGGGACACTGAAGCTTTCTTT
CASSFSRDTEAFF
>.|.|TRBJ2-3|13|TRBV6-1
TGTGCCAGCAGGGCTCGAGGGACAGATACGCAGTATTTT
CASRARGTDTQYF
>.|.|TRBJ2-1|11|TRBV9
TGTGCCAGCAGCGTCTCCCGAGAGCAGTTCTTC
CASSVSREQFF
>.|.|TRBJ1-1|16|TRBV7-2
TGTGCCAGCAGCTTAAATAGCGCTTGGAGTCTACTAGAAGCTTTCTTT
CASSLNSAWSLLEAFF
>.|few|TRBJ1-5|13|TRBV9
TGTGCCAGCAGCGGGGACAACAATCAGCCCCAGCATTTT
CASSGDNNQPQHF
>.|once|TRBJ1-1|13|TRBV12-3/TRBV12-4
TGTGCCAACAGTCCCCCGGGGAGGACTGAAGCTTTCTTT
CANSPPGRTEAFF
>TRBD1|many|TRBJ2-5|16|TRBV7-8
TGTGCCAGCAGCTCTCCGGACAGGGGGGCGGAAGAGACCCAGTACTTC
CASSSPDRGAEETQYF
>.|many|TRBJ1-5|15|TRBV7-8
TGTGCCAGCAGCCTCGGGGTTCATAGCAATCAGCCCCAGCATTTT
CASSLGVHSNQPQHF
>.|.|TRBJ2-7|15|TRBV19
TGTGCCAGTAGTATAGTGACAGCCGGGACCTACGAGCAGTACTTC
CASSIVTAGTYEQYF
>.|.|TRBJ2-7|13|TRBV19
TGTGCCAGTAGTGACACCCTTTTCGACGAGCAGTACTTC
CASSDTLFDEQYF
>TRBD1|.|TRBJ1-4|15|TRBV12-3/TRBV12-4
TGTGCCAGCACCAGGGGGGGGGTAATGGGTGAAAAACTGTTTTTT
CASTRGGVMGEKLFF
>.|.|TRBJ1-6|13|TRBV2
TGTGCCAGCAGCGCGGACCATAATTCACCCCTCCACTTT
CASSADHNSPLHF
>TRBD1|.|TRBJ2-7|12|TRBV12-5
TGTGCTAGTGGTAGGGGGCGAGACGAGCAGTACTTC
CASGRGRDEQYF
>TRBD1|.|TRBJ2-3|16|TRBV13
TGTGCCAGCAGCTTCCGGACAGGATATAACACAGATACGCAGTATTTT
CASSFRTGYNTDTQYF
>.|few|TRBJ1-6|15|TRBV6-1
TGTGCCAGCGGAGCTGAGGGAGGGATTAATTCACCCCTCCACTTT
CASGAEGGINSPLHF
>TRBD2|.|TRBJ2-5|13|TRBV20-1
TGCAGTGCTAGGGGACTAGCGGGAGAGACCCAGTACTTC
CSARGLAGETQYF
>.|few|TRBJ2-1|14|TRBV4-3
TGCGCCAGCAGCCAAGAATCCCTCGGCGATGAGCAGTTCTTC
CASSQESLGDEQFF